This is a list of T cell receptor beta chains from one sample in a study of neurological immune-mediated disorders. TCRdb re-called the 5' RACE reads with MiXCR, one entry per CDR3 protein. The sample records 30,000 to 45,000 distinct CDR3 sequences, 11% being singletons. The specimen was CD4+ T cells from blood. These receptors were taken from a woman aged 25 to 45 with HTLV-1-associated myelopathy (HAM/TSP). Each CDR3 is given with its conserved first and last residue. Fields, in order: CDR3 length, V gene, D gene, J gene, clone size, CDR3 DNA, CDR3 protein. The D gene is left open where the match is weak. For some rows the clone size is stated as once, few or many, or as a class when expanded; others skip it.

14,TRBV20-1,-,TRBJ1-1,many,TGCAGTGCCTCAGGGCAGGGGAGGAACACTGAAGCTTTCTTT,CSASGQGRNTEAFF
15,TRBV27,TRBD1,TRBJ1-6,-,TGTGCCAGCAGTTTACTCGGACAGGGTGCTTCACCCCTCCACTTT,CASSLLGQGASPLHF
16,TRBV4-1,-,TRBJ1-2,-,TGCGCCAGCAGCCAACCCAGGGCCCGAAGTAACCATGGCTACACCTTC,CASSQPRARSNHGYTF
14,TRBV18,TRBD1,TRBJ1-5,many,TGTGCCAGCTCTCAGGGGGATGGCAATCAGCCCCAGCATTTT,CASSQGDGNQPQHF
13,TRBV7-9,-,TRBJ1-4,many,TGTGCCAGCAGCACAGCCTTTAATGAAAAACTGTTTTTT,CASSTAFNEKLFF
14,TRBV5-1,-,TRBJ2-3,many,TGCGCCAGCAGCACGTTTTCTAGCACAGATACGCAGTATTTT,CASSTFSSTDTQYF
13,TRBV14,-,TRBJ2-2,many,TGTGCCAGCAGCCAAGTGGTGACCGGGGAGCTGTTTTTT,CASSQVVTGELFF
13,TRBV5-1,-,TRBJ2-7,many,TGCGCCAGCAGACCCACGAGCGCATACGAGCAGTACTTC,CASRPTSAYEQYF
14,TRBV20-1,TRBD2,TRBJ2-7,many,TGCAGTGCTAGTCTGGCTAGCGGGGGGGTCGAGCAGTACTTC,CSASLASGGVEQYF
12,TRBV27,-,TRBJ1-5,many,TGTGCCAGCAGTTTTCTCGGTCAGCTCCAGCATTTT,CASSFLGQLQHF
14,TRBV7-9,TRBD2,TRBJ2-1,many,TGTGCCAGCAGCGCTACGGCTAGCGGGGGGGTGTTGTTCTTC,CASSATASGGVLFF
13,TRBV6-6,TRBD1,TRBJ1-4,-,TGTGCCAGAAACCGCGGGACAGATGAAAAACTGTTTTTT,CARNRGTDEKLFF
15,TRBV5-1,-,TRBJ2-3,many,TGCGCCAGCGGGAACCGGGACATCATTTCAGATACGCAGTATTTT,CASGNRDIISDTQYF
13,TRBV12-3/TRBV12-4,-,TRBJ2-7,-,TGTGCCAGCAGTTTGTCACTCTCCTACGAGCAGTACTTC,CASSLSLSYEQYF
16,TRBV3-1,TRBD1,TRBJ2-1,many,TGTGCCAGCAGCCAGGGCGCAGGGGGCGCTTCCAATGAGCAGTTCTTC,CASSQGAGGASNEQFF
11,TRBV5-1,-,TRBJ2-7,many,TGCGCCAGCAGCGGACAGTTCGAGCAGTACTTC,CASSGQFEQYF
12,TRBV20-1,-,TRBJ1-1,many,TGCAGTGCCGTGGGGGGTATCGCTGAAGCTTTCTTT,CSAVGGIAEAFF
14,TRBV29-1,-,TRBJ1-1,many,TGCAGCACTTCGGTGAGGTGGATGAACACTGAAGCTTTCTTT,CSTSVRWMNTEAFF
16,TRBV5-6,TRBD1,TRBJ1-1,-,TGTGCCAGCAGCCTATTCAAAGGGGGCTTAGACACTGAAGCTTTCTTT,CASSLFKGGLDTEAFF
16,TRBV5-1,TRBD1,TRBJ2-2,few,TGCGCCAGCAGCCCAGGACAGGGTAGGAACACCGGGGAGCTGTTTTTT,CASSPGQGRNTGELFF
16,TRBV20-1,-,TRBJ2-1,many,TGCAGTGCTAGAGCTACTCTGGTATCGTCCTACAATGAGCAGTTCTTC,CSARATLVSSYNEQFF
14,TRBV20-1,-,TRBJ2-6,many,TGCAGTGCTAGTTCGGGAACTGGGGCCAACGTCCTGACTTTC,CSASSGTGANVLTF
15,TRBV7-9,-,TRBJ1-3,many,TGTGCCAGCAGCCAATGGACGTATTCTGGAAACACCATATATTTT,CASSQWTYSGNTIYF
16,TRBV6-5,-,TRBJ2-3,many,TGTGCCAGCAGTTACGACGCCCCCGGGGGGCGAGATACGCAGTATTTT,CASSYDAPGGRDTQYF
13,TRBV4-2,TRBD1,TRBJ1-2,-,TGTGCCAGCAGCGGGACAGGGTTCTATGGCTACACCTTC,CASSGTGFYGYTF
16,TRBV12-3/TRBV12-4,-,TRBJ2-7,many,TGTGCCAGCAGCTTATCCTACCCGGGGCCCACCTACGAGCAGTACTTC,CASSLSYPGPTYEQYF
16,TRBV5-1,-,TRBJ1-1,many,TGCGCCAGCAGCTTGGAAGGTACACAAATGAACACTGAAGCTTTCTTT,CASSLEGTQMNTEAFF
16,TRBV3-1,-,TRBJ2-7,many,TGTGCCAGCAGCCAAGTAATAGGAGACAGAGATCTTGAGCAGTACTTC,CASSQVIGDRDLEQYF
16,TRBV5-1,-,TRBJ2-5,many,TGCGCCAGCAGCTTGGCCTATTGGGACCGCCAAGAGACCCAGTACTTC,CASSLAYWDRQETQYF
13,TRBV6-1,-,TRBJ2-3,many,TGTGCCAGCAGGAGACAACAGTTAGATACGCAGTATTTT,CASRRQQLDTQYF
14,TRBV6-6,TRBD1,TRBJ1-6,many,TGTGCCAGCAGTTACTCGGGACAGGGCAACGTCGAGGACTTT,CASSYSGQGNVEDF
11,TRBV20-1,-,TRBJ2-1,many,TGCAGTGCCGAGGTAGCTAATGAGCAGTTCTTC,CSAEVANEQFF
14,TRBV5-1,TRBD1,TRBJ2-4,many,TGCGCCAGCAGCCGGGGACAGGGAGCGAACATTCAGTACTTC,CASSRGQGANIQYF
15,TRBV2,TRBD1,TRBJ2-1,many,TGTGCCAGCAGACCACAGGGGGCCCTTTACAATGAGCAGTTCTTC,CASRPQGALYNEQFF
19,TRBV9,TRBD2,TRBJ2-5,many,TGTGCCAGCAGCGCTAGGGGACAGACTAGCGGGGGAAATCAAGAGACCCAGTACTTC,CASSARGQTSGGNQETQYF
19,TRBV10-3,-,TRBJ1-2,-,TGTGCCATCAGTGAGTCCCCCTTCCAAAGACAGGTGACTAACTATGGCTACACCTTC,CAISESPFQRQVTNYGYTF
17,TRBV20-1,TRBD2,TRBJ2-1,many,TGCAGTGCTAGCGTAGGAATTAGCGGGGGGGCCGGGTATGAGCAGTTCTTC,CSASVGISGGAGYEQFF
17,TRBV15,-,TRBJ2-4,many,TGTGCCACCAGCAGTTCAAACCTGGGCCTAGCCAAAAACATTCAGTACTTC,CATSSSNLGLAKNIQYF